Presented here are 11 T cell receptor beta chains from one specimen sequenced in a study of blood T cell repertoires in COVID-19. Generated by immunoSEQ multiplex PCR, the TCRdb table keeps only in-frame clones and is missing some. The sample consists of approximately 290,000 clones, about 93% of them appearing once. The sequenced sample consisted of PBMCs or T cells enriched from blood (not recorded which). The origin of the receptors is a woman in her 30s who had recovered from COVID-19.

The J gene is TRBJ1-4, the V gene TRBV9; no clear D. Germline loops: CDR1 SGDLS, CDR2 YYNGEE. This CDR3 has 15 amino acids. Trimming took 0 bases from V and 7 from J, leaving 13 bases between them. The DNA of the CDR3 is TGTGCCAGCAGCGTAGGGAATCCCGCGGGTGAAAAACTGTTTTTT. This codes for CASSVGNPAGEKLFF. Drawing the rest from reference TRBV9 and TRBJ1-4, the complete variable domain is DSGVTQTPKHLITATGQRVTLRCSPRSGDLSVYWYQQSLDQGLQFLIQYYNGEERAKGNILERFSAQQFPDLHSELNLSSLELGDSALYFCASSVGNPAGEKLFFGSGTQLSVL.

The sample holds one count of this clone. The chain couples TRBV4-3 to TRBJ2-7; 14 bases line up with TRBD2. V dropped 3 bases and J dropped 3; count of bases not matched to a gene: 4. The CDR3 totals 16 residues. Per the germline V gene, CDR1 is LGHNA and CDR2 is YSLEER. CDR3 amino acids: CASSQGTSGSGYEQYF. The DNA of the CDR3 is TGCGCCAGCAGCCAGGGGACTAGCGGGAGTGGCTACGAGCAGTACTTC.

The V call is TRBV27, the J call TRBJ2-6; 9 bases map to TRBD2. Germline V gene sequence: CDR1 MNHEY, CDR2 SMNVEV (reference sequence). This CDR3 comprises 20 residues. J gave up 0 bases and V 5 bases, and 14 bases lay outside the gene matches. The CDR3 reads CASSPRGGTTPSSGANVLTF. DNA of the CDR3: TGTGCCAGCAGTCCGCGGGGGGGGACCACTCCAAGCTCTGGGGCCAACGTCCTGACTTTC.

The gene calls are TRBV7-8 and TRBJ2-7; 10 nucleotides line up with TRBD2. The CDR3 is made up of 14 amino acids. Trimming at V came to 0 bases and at J to 5 bases, leaving 1 base not matched to a gene. Germline CDR1 reads SGHVS; CDR2 reads FQNEAQ. The CDR3 loop reads CASSLASGRNEQYF. For the CDR3, the DNA is TGTGCCAGCAGCTTAGCTAGCGGGAGGAACGAGCAGTACTTC.

The chain joins TRBV5-6 to TRBJ2-7, with 11 bases lining up with TRBD2. The CDR3 consists of 17 residues. CDR1 SGHDT and CDR2 YYEEEE come from the germline V gene. Losses at the gene ends were 0 bases for V and 2 bases for J; bases not matched to a gene: 7. The DNA of the CDR3 is TGTGCCAGCAGCTTGGCTCTAGCGGGAGGAAGCACCTACGAGCAGTACTTC. Amino acid sequence: CASSLALAGGSTYEQYF.

The rearrangement links TRBV19 to TRBJ1-5, with 8 bases matching TRBD1. V was pared by 6 bases and J by 3 bases, with 1 base of the junction left unmatched. The CDR3 has 13 amino acids. CDR1 LNHDA and CDR2 SQIVND come from the germline V gene (reference sequence). The CDR3 DNA follows: TGTGCCAGTAGGGACAGGGACAATCAGCCCCAGCATTTT. Translating it yields CASRDRDNQPQHF. Looking up the rest from reference TRBV19 and TRBJ1-5 gives the full variable domain: DGGITQSPKYLFRKEGQNVTLSCEQNLNHDAMYWYRQDPGQGLRLIYYSQIVNDFQKGDIAEGYSVSREKKESFPLTVTSAQKNPTAFYLCASRDRDNQPQHFGDGTRLSIL.

V gene TRBV27 combines with J gene TRBJ2-1; TRBD2 aligns across 10 bases. Germline loops: CDR1 MNHEY, CDR2 SMNVEV (reference sequence). After removal of 4 bases from V and 4 bases from J, the junction contained 4 bases not matched to a gene. The CDR3 is 15 amino acids. The CDR3, as DNA: TGTGCCAGCAGTTCTAGCGGGAGATATTACAATGAGCAGTTCTTC. This sequence encodes CASSSSGRYYNEQFF.

The chain is built from TRBV29-1 and TRBJ2-2, with 8 nucleotides matching TRBD1. The CDR3 spans 14 residues. The germline V gene has CDR1 SQVTM and CDR2 ANQGSEA. With 4 bases clipped from V and 4 bases from J, the junction kept 5 bases outside the gene matches. Here the CDR3 reads CSVVPRGPTGELFF. The CDR3 nucleotides are TGCAGCGTTGTCCCCAGGGGGCCCACCGGGGAGCTGTTTTTT.

This clone was recorded only once. CDR3 sequence: CASSQAAVAGLQETQYF. The CDR3 DNA reads TGCGCCAGCAGCCAAGCTGCGGTAGCGGGACTCCAAGAGACCCAGTACTTC. The chain employs TRBV4-3 and TRBJ2-5; 8 bases match TRBD2. J was trimmed by 1 base and V by 1 base; bases with no gene match: 8. The CDR3 sequence is 17 residues long. CDR1 LGHNA and CDR2 YSLEER come from the germline V gene.

The chain has TRBV7-9 and TRBJ2-3; a weak D match, TRBD1 (6 bases). The CDR3 spans 16 residues. Deletions cut 2 bases from V and 2 bases from J, with 14 bases between. Germline values: CDR1 SEHNR, CDR2 FQNEAQ (reference sequence). CDR3 residues: CASSLMAMGATDTQYF. The CDR3 DNA reads as TGTGCCAGCAGCTTAATGGCGATGGGGGCCACAGATACGCAGTATTTT.

In its sample, this clone was seen a few times. The CDR3 coding sequence is TGCGCCAGCAGTGAGGCAGGGCAAACTCAGCCCCAGCATTTT. It yields the protein CASSEAGQTQPQHF. The gene calls are TRBV10-1 and TRBJ1-5; a weak D match, TRBD1 (5 bases). Germline V CDR1 and CDR2: WNHNN, SYGVQD (reference sequence). Trimming pared 2 bases from V and 6 bases from J, leaving 11 bases between. This CDR3 has 14 residues.